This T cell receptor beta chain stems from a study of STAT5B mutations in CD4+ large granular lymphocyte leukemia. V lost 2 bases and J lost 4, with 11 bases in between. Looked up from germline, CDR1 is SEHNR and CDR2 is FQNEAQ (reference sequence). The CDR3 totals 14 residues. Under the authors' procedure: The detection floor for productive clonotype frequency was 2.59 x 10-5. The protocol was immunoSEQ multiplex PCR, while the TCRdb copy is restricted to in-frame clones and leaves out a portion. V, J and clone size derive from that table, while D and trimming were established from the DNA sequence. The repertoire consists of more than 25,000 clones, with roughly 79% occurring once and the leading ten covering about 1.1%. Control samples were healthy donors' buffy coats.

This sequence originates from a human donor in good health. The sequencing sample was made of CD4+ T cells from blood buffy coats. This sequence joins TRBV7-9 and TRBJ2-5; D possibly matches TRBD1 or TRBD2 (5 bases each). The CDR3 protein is CASSLRERGETQYF. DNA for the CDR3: TGTGCCAGCAGCTTAAGGGAGAGGGGAGAGACCCAGTACTTC. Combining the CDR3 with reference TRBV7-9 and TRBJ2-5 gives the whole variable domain DTGVSQNPRHKITKRGQNVTFRCDPISEHNRLYWYRQTLGQGPEFLTYFQNEAQLEKSRLLSDRFSAERPKGSFSTLEIQRTEQGDSAMYLCASSLRERGETQYFGPGTRLLVL.